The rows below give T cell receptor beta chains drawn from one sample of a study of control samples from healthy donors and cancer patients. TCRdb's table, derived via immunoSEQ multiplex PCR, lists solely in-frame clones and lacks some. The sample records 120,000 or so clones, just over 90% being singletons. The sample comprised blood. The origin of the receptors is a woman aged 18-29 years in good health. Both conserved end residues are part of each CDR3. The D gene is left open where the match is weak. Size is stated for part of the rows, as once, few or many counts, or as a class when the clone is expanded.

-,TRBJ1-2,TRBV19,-,TGTGCCAGTAGTATCTCCGGGCAGAAGACTAACTATGGCTACACCTTC,CASSISGQKTNYGYTF
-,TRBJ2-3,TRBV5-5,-,TGTGCCAGCAGCTTGGCCCCCACAGATACGCAGTATTTT,CASSLAPTDTQYF
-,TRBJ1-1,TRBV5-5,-,TGTGCCAGCAGCTTGGTCGCAACGAACACTGAAGCTTTCTTT,CASSLVATNTEAFF
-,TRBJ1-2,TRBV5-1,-,TGCGCCAGCAGGGAGACAGGAGGGAACTATGGCTACACCTTC,CASRETGGNYGYTF
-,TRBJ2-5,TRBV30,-,TGTGCCTGGAGTACTAAGAACCAAGAGACCCAGTACTTC,CAWSTKNQETQYF
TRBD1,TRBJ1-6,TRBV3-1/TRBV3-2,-,TGTGCCAGCAGCCAAGTCGGAGGAACAACCGGGACAGGGGTCAATTCACCCCTCCACTTT,CASSQVGGTTGTGVNSPLHF
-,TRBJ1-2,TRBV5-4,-,TGTGCCAGCAGCAGGGACACTGGTAACTATGGCTACACCTTC,CASSRDTGNYGYTF
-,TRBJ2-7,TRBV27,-,TGTGCCAGCTGCCTGAGGGGCGGGTACGAGCAGTACTTC,CASCLRGGYEQYF
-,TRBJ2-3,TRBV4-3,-,TGCGCCAGCAGCCAGAGGGTGAGCGGCACAGATACGCAGTATTTT,CASSQRVSGTDTQYF
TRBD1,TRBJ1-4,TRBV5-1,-,TGCGCCAGCACCTCAGGGGGGGAAAAACTGTTTTTT,CASTSGGEKLFF
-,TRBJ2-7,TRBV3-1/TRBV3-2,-,TGTGCCAGCAGCCAAGTGGGCGAGCAGTACTTC,CASSQVGEQYF
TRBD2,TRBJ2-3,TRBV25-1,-,TGTGCCAGCAGTGAAAGGCTGGGGCGGGGGAGGGCAGATACGCAGTATTTT,CASSERLGRGRADTQYF
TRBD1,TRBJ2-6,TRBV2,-,TGTGCCAGCAGTACTAACCGGGACAGGGCTGGGGCCAACGTCCTGACTTTC,CASSTNRDRAGANVLTF
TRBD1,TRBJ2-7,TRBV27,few,TGTGCCAGCAGTAACTATTGGACAGGGCAAAACTACGAGCAGTACTTC,CASSNYWTGQNYEQYF
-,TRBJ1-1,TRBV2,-,TGTGCCAGCAGTGAGGAGGCGGTGCACACTGAAGCTTTCTTT,CASSEEAVHTEAFF
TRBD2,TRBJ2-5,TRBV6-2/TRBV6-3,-,TGTGCCAGCAGCTCAGCGGGGGGGGAAGAGACCCAGTACTTC,CASSSAGGEETQYF
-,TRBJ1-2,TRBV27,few,TGTGCCAGCAGTTTGGGGCCGCAAAACTATGGCTACACCTTC,CASSLGPQNYGYTF
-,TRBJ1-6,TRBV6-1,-,TGTGCCAGCAGTGAAGTGCGCGGCACCACCTATAATTCACCCCTCCACTTT,CASSEVRGTTYNSPLHF
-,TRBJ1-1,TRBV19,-,TGTGCCAGTAGCATGATGTACACTGAAGCTTTCTTT,CASSMMYTEAFF
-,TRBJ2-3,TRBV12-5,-,TGTGCTAGTATGGGCGATTTGGTGGAGGGGACAGATACGCAGTATTTT,CASMGDLVEGTDTQYF
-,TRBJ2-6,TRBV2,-,TGTGCCAGCAGTGTTCTCTTATCAGCGGCCAACGTCCCGACTTTC,CASSVLLSAANVPTF
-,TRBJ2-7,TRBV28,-,TGTGCCAGCAGCCTTGGTCGGGTCCCCTACGAGCAGTACTTC,CASSLGRVPYEQYF
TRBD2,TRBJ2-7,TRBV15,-,TGTGCCACCAGCAGAGACCAGGGTCCTAGCGGGGCCACCTACGAGCAGTACTTC,CATSRDQGPSGATYEQYF
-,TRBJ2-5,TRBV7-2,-,TGTGCCAGCAGCCCTTGGGGTCTAGCCGAGACCCAGTACTTC,CASSPWGLAETQYF
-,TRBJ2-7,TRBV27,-,TGTGCCAGCAGTTTATCTCAGGGAACTTCCACCTACGAGCAGTACTTC,CASSLSQGTSTYEQYF
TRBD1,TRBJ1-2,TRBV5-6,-,TGTGCCAGCAGCTTGTCACCCCAGGGGGGCTATGGCTACACCTTC,CASSLSPQGGYGYTF
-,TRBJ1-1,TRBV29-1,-,TGCAGCGTTCCCCGGGGGGGTGACGCTTTCTTT,CSVPRGGDAFF
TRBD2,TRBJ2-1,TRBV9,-,TGTGCCAGCAGTGACAGACTAGCGGGAACCCAGCAGTTCTTC,CASSDRLAGTQQFF
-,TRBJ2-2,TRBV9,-,TGTGCCAGCAGCGTAGGTTTTAGCGCGAACACCGGGGAGCTGTTTTTT,CASSVGFSANTGELFF
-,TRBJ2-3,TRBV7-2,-,TGTGCCAGCAGCACACTTGCCGCGGCATCGCAGTATTTT,CASSTLAAASQYF
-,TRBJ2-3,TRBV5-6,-,TGTGCCAGCAGCTTGGGGGACAGCGGGGGCCCTCTTGGTGATACGCAGTATTTT,CASSLGDSGGPLGDTQYF
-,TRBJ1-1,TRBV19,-,TGTGCCAGTAGTATGATGGGGAAACTCATGAACACTGAAGCTTTCTTT,CASSMMGKLMNTEAFF
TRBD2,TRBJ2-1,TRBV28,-,TGTGCCAGCAGTTTACGGGCGGGAGAATGGATTCAGGGTCAGTTCTTC,CASSLRAGEWIQGQFF
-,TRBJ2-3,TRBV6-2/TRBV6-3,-,TGTGCCAGCAGTTACTCCGAAAATTCCTTCACAGATACGCAGTATTTT,CASSYSENSFTDTQYF
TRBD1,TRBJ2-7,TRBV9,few,TGTGCCAGCAGCGTAGGTTCAGGGGGCTACGAGCAGTACTTC,CASSVGSGGYEQYF
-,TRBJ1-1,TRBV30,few,TGTGCCTTAAAGACCGACAGTGAAGCTTTCTTT,CALKTDSEAFF
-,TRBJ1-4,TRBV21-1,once,TGTGCCAGCAGCTCGCGTTCCCGGGACCTTCGCATGGAGGCTAATGAAAAACTGTTTTTT,CASSSRSRDLRMEANEKLFF
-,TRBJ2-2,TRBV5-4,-,TGTGCCGGAAAAGGACAGTTGACCGGGGAGCTGTTTTTT,CAGKGQLTGELFF
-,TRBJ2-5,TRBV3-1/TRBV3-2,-,TGTGCAGCTACCCGGGATCAAGAGACCCAGTACTTC,CAATRDQETQYF
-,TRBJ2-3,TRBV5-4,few,TGTGCCAGCAGCCGAGTCAGCGGGACAGATACGCAGTATTTT,CASSRVSGTDTQYF